One sample yielded the 32 T cell receptor beta chains listed below, sequenced in a study of blood T cells in healthy people across ages. A sample-barcoded 5' primer and a J-beta primer mix were used in a second PCR of roughly 6 to 11 cycles. TCRdb fed the 5' RACE reads into MiXCR, producing one record per CDR3 protein. This sample has more than 900,000 distinct CDR3 sequences, with almost 25% found just once. The data were also submitted as part of a second study, on T cells of mothers and their children.

The sample comprised blood. The receptor set was obtained from a girl aged 2 to 9 in good health.

This clonotype was detected only a few times. The V call is TRBV11-2, the J call TRBJ2-3, with a weak D call TRBD2 (6 bases). CDR3 size: 16 residues. Trimming took 5 bases from V and 2 from J, leaving 17 bases between them. Germline V gives CDR1 SGHAT, CDR2 FQNNGV. The CDR3 loop is CASSLKHSGNTDTQYF. The CDR3 nucleotides are TGTGCCAGCAGCCTTAAGCATAGCGGAAACACAGATACGCAGTATTTT. Looking up the rest from reference TRBV11-2 and TRBJ2-3 gives the full variable domain: EAGVAQSPRYKIIEKRQSVAFWCNPISGHATLYWYQQILGQGPKLLIQFQNNGVVDDSQLPKDRFSAERLKGVDSTLKIQPAKLEDSAVYLCASSLKHSGNTDTQYFGPGTRLTVL.

This clonotype was seen only a few times. This rearrangement joins TRBV28 to TRBJ2-5; a possible D gene is TRBD2 (6 bases). Trimming removed 6 bases from V and 6 bases from J, with 26 bases in between. This CDR3 contains 17 residues. Germline V gene lookup returns CDR1 MDHEN and CDR2 SYDVKM. Here the CDR3 DNA reads TGTGCCAGCAGCTTACTTAAAACTTCTATGGGGGGAAAGACCCAGTACTTC. Its protein product is CASSLLKTSMGGKTQYF.

This clonotype has more than one count but fewer than ten. CDR3 coding DNA: TGCAGCGCCAACCGGGACGGCCACTATGGCTACACCTTC. Translated, it gives CSANRDGHYGYTF. The genes are TRBV29-1 and TRBJ1-2; D possibly corresponds to TRBD1 (5 bases). This CDR3 has 13 amino acids. CDR1 SQVTM and CDR2 ANQGSEA come from the germline V gene. V was clipped by 7 bases and J by 3 bases, with 15 bases between them.

Only a few counts were recorded for this clonotype. The chain combines TRBV12-3 or TRBV12-4 with TRBJ1-1; possibly TRBD1 for D (6 bases). The CDR3 is 17 residues long. Deletions cut 3 bases from V and 1 base from J, with 18 bases between. The CDR3 bases are TGTGCCAGCAGTTTCGACCCCATTACAGGGAGGAACACTGAAGCTTTCTTT. Translated: CASSFDPITGRNTEAFF.

The chain uses TRBV14 and TRBJ2-3, with D unclear. Per the germline V gene, CDR1 is SGHDN and CDR2 is FVKESK. V lost 0 bases to trimming and J lost 0 bases, with 4 bases between them. CDR3 length: 14 residues. The CDR3 loop is CASSQDYSTDTQYF. The CDR3 DNA is TGTGCCAGCAGCCAAGACTATAGCACAGATACGCAGTATTTT.

This chain connects TRBV7-9 to TRBJ2-1; D gene uncertain. The CDR3 is 16 residues long. Deletions cut 0 bases from V and 6 bases from J, with 15 bases between. CDR1 is SEHNR, CDR2 FQNEAQ, per germline (reference sequence). The CDR3 spells CASSLAPQSLRNEQFF. The CDR3 DNA sequence: TGTGCCAGCAGCTTAGCGCCCCAAAGCCTCCGCAATGAGCAGTTCTTC.

This clonotype was seen a handful of times. This chain uses TRBV20-1 with TRBJ2-5, with D perhaps matching TRBD1 or TRBD2 (6 bases each). The J call may be wrong; the DNA end is better matched by TRBJ2-1. The CDR3 has 11 residues. Germline CDR1 and CDR2: DFQATT and SNEGSKA (reference sequence). The CDR3 coding sequence is TGCAGTGCTTATTGGGGGGCTGAGCAGTTCTTC. It codes for CSAYWGAEQFF.

CDR3 in DNA: TGTGCCAGCAGCCCGACAGCCTTTAATGAAAAACTGTTTTTT. Translating gives CASSPTAFNEKLFF. This chain uses TRBV12-3 or TRBV12-4 with TRBJ1-4, with D tentatively TRBD1 (5 bases). The V end was cut by 6 bases, the J end by 4 bases, with 12 bases between. This CDR3 has 14 residues.

This clonotype showed up just a few times. This chain uses TRBV11-2 with TRBJ2-1, with 7 bases fitting TRBD1. The CDR3 runs to 15 residues. Germline values: CDR1 SGHAT, CDR2 FQNNGV. Trimming removed 4 bases from V and 4 bases from J; junction bases left unmatched: 7. Here the CDR3 reads CASSSDRVSYNEQFF. In DNA form, the CDR3 reads TGTGCCAGCAGCTCCGACAGGGTCTCGTACAATGAGCAGTTCTTC.

The chain carries TRBV6-1 and TRBJ2-3; D possibly corresponds to TRBD2 (6 bases). Trimming took 5 bases from V and 2 from J, leaving 8 bases between them. The CDR3 is 13 amino acids. The germline CDR1 and CDR2 sequences are MNHNS and SASEGT. CDR3 protein: CASSWDFTDTQYF. CDR3 bases: TGTGCCAGCAGTTGGGACTTCACAGATACGCAGTATTTT.

CDR3 sequence (DNA): TGTGCCAGCAGATACCCCGGGGGAATTGCGATAGATACGCAGTATTTT. It encodes CASRYPGGIAIDTQYF. The chain employs TRBV7-2 and TRBJ2-3; tentative D call: TRBD2 (6 bases). Trimming pared 6 bases from V and 5 bases from J, leaving 21 bases between. This CDR3 contains 16 residues. The germline gives CDR1 SGHTA, CDR2 FQGNSA.

J is TRBJ2-5 and V is TRBV2; D gene ambiguous. Trimming cost V 0 bases and J 5 bases, with 13 bases left between them. Germline CDR1 is SNHLY and CDR2 is FYNNEI. The CDR3 runs 15 residues. The CDR3 coding sequence is TGTGCCAGCAGTGAAGCGCTTGGGGTCCCGGAGACCCAGTACTTC. Translation gives CASSEALGVPETQYF.

This clonotype was seen only a few times. This chain links TRBV7-2 with TRBJ2-1; TRBD2 aligns across 7 bases. J lost 0 bases, V lost 4 bases, and 9 bases had no gene match. CDR1 is SGHTA, CDR2 FQGNSA, per germline. The CDR3 spans 17 residues. As DNA, the CDR3 is TGTGCCAGCAGCTATACCGGGACTATGAGCTCCTACAATGAGCAGTTCTTC. This sequence encodes CASSYTGTMSSYNEQFF.

This clonotype was detected a few times. The rearrangement uses TRBV6-5 and TRBJ1-2; possible D gene TRBD1, 6 bases. The CDR3 is 15 amino acids. Germline V gene sequence: CDR1 MNHEY, CDR2 SVGAGI. V was clipped by 4 bases and J by 8 bases, with 20 bases between them. The CDR3 spells CASSSIGQLPSGYTF. CDR3 in DNA: TGTGCCAGCAGTTCAATTGGACAGCTACCCAGCGGCTACACCTTC.

The chain carries TRBV12-3 or TRBV12-4 and TRBJ2-1, with 14 positions matching TRBD2. V trimming: 6 bases; J trimming: 10 bases; junction bases outside the gene matches: 8. This CDR3 contains 15 residues. In nucleotides, the CDR3 is TGTGCCAGCAGCTACGGACTAGCGGGAGGTCGGGAGCAGTTCTTC. It translates to CASSYGLAGGREQFF.

The chain links TRBV2 to TRBJ2-3; D is ambiguous. V dropped 8 bases and J dropped 2 bases, with 11 bases sitting between them. The CDR3 loop spans 13 amino acids. CDR1 is SNHLY, CDR2 FYNNEI, per germline. The CDR3, as DNA: TGTGCCAGCCCCAAGGCCGTCACAGATACGCAGTATTTT. Amino acids: CASPKAVTDTQYF.

This clonotype was observed a handful of times. The chain uses TRBV7-2 and TRBJ1-5; D remains ambiguous. With 1 base removed from V and 0 bases from J, the gap between germline ends came to 10 bases. The CDR3 spans 16 residues. Germline-derived CDR1 and CDR2 are SGHTA and FQGNSA. Here the CDR3 reads CASSLVWGDSNQPQHF. The CDR3 DNA follows: TGTGCCAGCAGCTTAGTCTGGGGAGATAGCAATCAGCCCCAGCATTTT.

The V gene is TRBV4-1, the J gene TRBJ2-3, with D perhaps matching TRBD2 (6 bases). Trimming left V 3 bases short and J 3 bases short, with 13 bases between. Germline CDR1 is MGHRA and CDR2 is YSYEKL. This CDR3 spans 15 amino acids. Here the CDR3 DNA reads TGCGCCAGCAGCCAGGTAGGGAGGTGGACAGATACGCAGTATTTT. It encodes CASSQVGRWTDTQYF.

The chain has TRBV9 and TRBJ1-1; 9 bases are shared with TRBD1. The V gene's germline CDR1 is SGDLS and CDR2 YYNGEE. V shed 0 bases and J 3 bases; nucleotides not matched to a gene: 6. CDR3 size: 16 residues. As DNA, the CDR3 is TGTGCCAGCAGCGTAGAAATCACAGGGGGCGACACTGAAGCTTTCTTT. This codes for CASSVEITGGDTEAFF.

The chain combines TRBV27 with TRBJ2-7, with D unclear. In germline, CDR1 is MNHEY, CDR2 SMNVEV (reference sequence). The CDR3 loop spans 13 amino acids. V was cut by 8 bases and J by 0 bases, with 11 bases left in between. The CDR3 DNA reads TGTGCCAGCCGGGCGACGAACTCCTACGAGCAGTACTTC. This codes for CASRATNSYEQYF.

The sample holds a few counts of this clonotype. This chain links TRBV6-6 with TRBJ2-7, with TRBD2 as a possible D gene (6 bases). Germline CDR1 MNHNY, CDR2 SVGAGI (reference sequence). This CDR3 is 12 amino acids long. CDR3 nucleotide sequence: TGTTCGATATCCGGGACTCCGCACGAGCAGTACTTC. It is translated as CSISGTPHEQYF.

The genes are TRBV3-1 and TRBJ2-7; 13 nucleotides match TRBD2. Germline V gene data show CDR1 as LGHDT and CDR2 as YNNKEL (reference sequence). This CDR3 contains 16 residues. The trim removed 3 bases at V and 2 bases at J, leaving 4 bases unmatched. CDR3 loop: CASSQAGLAGAYEQYF. DNA of the CDR3: TGTGCCAGCAGCCAGGCCGGACTAGCGGGAGCCTACGAGCAGTACTTC.

This clonotype was observed a handful of times. V is TRBV9 and J is TRBJ2-1; D is unresolved. The germline V gene has CDR1 SGDLS and CDR2 YYNGEE. This CDR3 has 14 residues. V was shortened by 3 bases and J by 10 bases, with 17 bases between the two germline ends. In DNA, the CDR3 is TGTGCCAGCAGCGGGCGGATGGGGTCCGGCGAGCAGTTCTTC. This gives the protein CASSGRMGSGEQFF.

V is TRBV4-1 and J is TRBJ1-2; 9 positions agree with TRBD1. The CDR3 loop spans 16 amino acids. Germline CDR1 and CDR2: MGHRA and YSYEKL. Losses at the gene ends were 3 bases for V and 5 bases for J; bases not matched to a gene: 10. The CDR3 bases are TGCGCCAGCAGCCACATTGGGACAGGGACGGGGTATGGCTACACCTTC. It encodes CASSHIGTGTGYGYTF.

This clonotype was seen a handful of times. An end of the junction does not agree with germline; a read error may underlie this. The chain recombines TRBV12-3 or TRBV12-4 with TRBJ2-5; weak D call: TRBD2 (6 bases). The CDR3 extends over 14 amino acids. The CDR3 loop is CASSFGGRGEAQYF. For the CDR3, the DNA is TGTGCCAGCAGTTTCGGAGGGCGGGGAGAGGCCCAGTACTTC.

The chain combines TRBV6-2 or TRBV6-3 with TRBJ1-1; D unclear. V lost 6 bases to trimming and J lost 3 bases, with 17 bases between them. CDR1 MNHEY and CDR2 SVGEGT come from the germline V gene. The CDR3 is 15 residues long. The CDR3 here is CASRVGGTVYTEAFF. In DNA, the CDR3 is TGTGCCAGCAGGGTCGGAGGTACCGTTTACACTGAAGCTTTCTTT.

The genes are TRBV10-3 and TRBJ2-1; the D gene could be TRBD1 or TRBD2 (5 bases each). Between the trimmed V and J ends, which lost 4 bases and 8 bases, there was a span of 18 bases. The CDR3 totals 15 residues. The V gene's germline CDR1 is ENHRY and CDR2 SYGVKD. The CDR3 sequence is CAISGPGTPMDEQFF. The CDR3 bases are TGTGCCATCAGTGGGCCCGGGACGCCTATGGATGAGCAGTTCTTC.

In this sample, this clonotype turned up a few times. The chain has TRBV20-1 and TRBJ2-3; D is uncertain. Trimming pared 1 base from V and 2 bases from J, leaving 10 bases between. Per germline, CDR1 DFQATT and CDR2 SNEGSKA (reference sequence). There are 14 residues in the CDR3. CDR3 in amino acids: CSARAPQTTDTQYF. The CDR3 nucleotides are TGCAGTGCTAGAGCCCCACAGACCACAGATACGCAGTATTTT.

This clonotype was recorded a few times. The chain carries TRBV20-1 and TRBJ1-1; D is possibly TRBD1 (5 bases). Germline loops: CDR1 DFQATT, CDR2 SNEGSKA (reference sequence). Between the trimmed V and J ends, which lost 2 bases and 2 bases, there was a span of 12 bases. The CDR3 is 14 residues long. The CDR3: CSARSGTANTEAFF. As DNA, the CDR3 is TGCAGTGCTAGATCCGGGACGGCCAACACTGAAGCTTTCTTT.

V and J are TRBV20-1 and TRBJ2-1, with 12 bases matching TRBD2. Looked up from germline, CDR1 is DFQATT and CDR2 is SNEGSKA (reference sequence). The length of the CDR3 is 16 residues. With V trimmed by 0 bases and J by 4 bases, 4 bases remained unmatched. The CDR3 loop is CSARDRTSGDYNEQFF. DNA of the CDR3: TGCAGTGCTAGAGATAGGACTAGCGGGGATTACAATGAGCAGTTCTTC.

This clonotype has only a few counts. The chain combines TRBV5-1 with TRBJ2-3, with D tentatively TRBD1 (6 bases). The CDR3 contains 15 residues. V lost 1 base and J 3 bases, leaving 12 bases between the germline ends. Germline CDR1 is SGHRS and CDR2 is YFSETQ. CDR3: CASSLMAGETDTQYF. The DNA of the CDR3 is TGCGCCAGCAGCTTGATGGCAGGGGAAACAGATACGCAGTATTTT.

Only a few counts were recorded for this clonotype. The chain couples TRBV11-1 to TRBJ2-5, with TRBD2 matching over 9 bases. The J call is in doubt because the DNA end fits TRBJ2-7 better. Germline CDR1 and CDR2: SGHAT and FQDESV (reference sequence). The CDR3 consists of 20 residues. The CDR3 spells CASSLLDEPGLAEGSYEQYF. CDR3 bases: TGTGCCAGCAGCTTACTCGATGAACCGGGACTAGCAGAAGGGTCCTACGAGCAGTACTTC.